These 10 T cell receptor beta chains share one sample of origin, sequenced in a study of identical twins. TCRdb processed the 5' RACE reads anew with MiXCR; each CDR3 protein has one entry. Here the sample spans 300,000 to 400,000 distinct CDR3 sequences, roughly 12% being singletons. The same specimen was also included in a second study, on yellow fever vaccine responses in identical twins.

The sample taken for sequencing was CD8+ T cells sorted from blood. These receptors were taken from a woman aged 18-29 years in good health.

This clonotype has only a few counts. The chain carries TRBV28 and TRBJ2-3; 8 nucleotides agree with TRBD2. This CDR3 spans 17 amino acids. Germline CDR1 MDHEN, CDR2 SYDVKM. The trim removed 3 bases at V and 3 bases at J, leaving 11 bases unmatched. DNA of the CDR3: TGTGCCAGCAGTTTCTACCCTCAGCGGGAGACGACAGATACGCAGTATTTT. Its protein is CASSFYPQRETTDTQYF.

This clonotype was counted ten times or more. The genes are TRBV10-3 and TRBJ1-1; D possibly corresponds to TRBD1 (5 bases). CDR3 size: 16 residues. The V end was cut by 2 bases, the J end by 0 bases, with 13 bases between. CDR1 and CDR2 from the germline V gene are ENHRY and SYGVKD. CDR3 residues: CAISEGRQNMNTEAFF. CDR3 in DNA: TGTGCCATCAGTGAGGGTAGACAGAACATGAACACTGAAGCTTTCTTT.

The gene calls are TRBV7-6 and TRBJ2-1, with 10 bases lining up with TRBD2. CDR3 length equals 17 residues. Germline values: CDR1 SGHVS, CDR2 FNYEAQ. The ends lost 2 bases at V and 6 bases at J; junction bases unmatched: 10. The CDR3 DNA is TGTGCCAGCAGCTTAACCAGCGGGGGGGCCGCTGGCAATGAGCAGTTCTTC. It specifies CASSLTSGGAAGNEQFF.

This clonotype occurred a few times. This chain connects TRBV20-1 to TRBJ2-4; a weak D match, TRBD2 (5 bases). Germline values: CDR1 DFQATT, CDR2 SNEGSKA (reference sequence). The CDR3 consists of 13 residues. The V and J ends lost 5 bases and 2 bases respectively, with 10 bases between them. CDR3 sequence: CSAATGSKNIQYF. DNA of the CDR3: TGCAGTGCTGCCACGGGGTCCAAAAACATTCAGTACTTC.

This chain uses TRBV9 with TRBJ1-6; TRBD1 aligns across 9 bases. CDR1 is SGDLS, CDR2 YYNGEE, per germline. This CDR3 region has 16 residues. J lost 7 bases, V lost 0 bases, and 5 bases had no gene match. This chain's CDR3 is CASSVGTGGLNSPLHF. CDR3 DNA sequence: TGTGCCAGCAGCGTAGGAACAGGGGGCCTGAATTCACCCCTCCACTTT.

Only a few counts were recorded for this clonotype. This chain connects TRBV2 to TRBJ2-7, with a possible D match to TRBD2 (6 bases). Per the germline V gene, CDR1 is SNHLY and CDR2 is FYNNEI. V lost 11 bases to trimming and J lost 0 bases, with 11 bases between them. The CDR3 length is 12 residues. In DNA, the CDR3 is TGTGCCTGCATCGGGAGCTCCTACGAGCAGTACTTC. It yields the protein CACIGSSYEQYF.

This clonotype has more than one count but fewer than ten. The chain is built from TRBV3-1 and TRBJ2-1; TRBD2 agrees at 12 bases. Germline V lookup: CDR1 LGHDT, CDR2 YNNKEL (reference sequence). This CDR3 has 18 amino acids. J gave up 3 bases and V 0 bases, and 6 bases lay outside the gene matches. The CDR3 reads CASSQDPLAGGFYNEQFF. The CDR3 DNA is TGTGCCAGCAGCCAAGATCCCCTAGCGGGGGGGTTCTACAATGAGCAGTTCTTC.

This clonotype has more than one count but fewer than ten. The chain combines TRBV5-5 with TRBJ1-2; D is perhaps TRBD1 (5 bases). Germline CDR1 SGHKS, CDR2 YYEKEE (reference sequence). CDR3 length: 17 residues. V was trimmed by 0 bases and J by 2 bases, leaving 17 bases between them. The CDR3 bases are TGTGCCAGCAGCTTGGGTACTCGGGGCGAAATCAACTATGGCTACACCTTC. Amino acid sequence: CASSLGTRGEINYGYTF.

The rearrangement joins TRBV12-3 or TRBV12-4 to TRBJ2-1; 7 nucleotides align to TRBD2. The CDR3 runs 13 residues. V dropped 10 bases and J dropped 1; count of bases not matched to a gene: 4. This chain's CDR3 is CAILAESYNEQFF. CDR3 DNA: TGTGCCATCCTAGCGGAGTCCTACAATGAGCAGTTCTTC.

This clonotype has more than one count but fewer than ten. V is TRBV3-1 and J is TRBJ2-1, with a weak D call TRBD2 (6 bases). V lost 4 bases and J 8 bases, leaving 21 bases between the germline ends. Germline CDR1 is LGHDT and CDR2 is YNNKEL (reference sequence). The CDR3 totals 16 residues. The CDR3 reads CASSRNWRGVGHEQFF. The CDR3 DNA is TGTGCCAGCAGCCGAAATTGGCGGGGAGTCGGCCATGAGCAGTTCTTC.